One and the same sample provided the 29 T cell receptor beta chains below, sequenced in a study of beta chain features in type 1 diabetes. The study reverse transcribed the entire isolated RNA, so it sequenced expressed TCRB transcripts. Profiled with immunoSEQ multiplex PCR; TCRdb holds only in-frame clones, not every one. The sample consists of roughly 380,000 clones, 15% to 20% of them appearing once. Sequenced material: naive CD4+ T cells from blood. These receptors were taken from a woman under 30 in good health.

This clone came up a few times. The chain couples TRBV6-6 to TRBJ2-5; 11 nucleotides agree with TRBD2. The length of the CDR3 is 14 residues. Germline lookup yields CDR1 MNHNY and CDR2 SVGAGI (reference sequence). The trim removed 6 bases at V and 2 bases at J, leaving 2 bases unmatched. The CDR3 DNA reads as TGTGCCAGCAGCCGACTAGCGGGACAAGAGACCCAGTACTTC. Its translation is CASSRLAGQETQYF.

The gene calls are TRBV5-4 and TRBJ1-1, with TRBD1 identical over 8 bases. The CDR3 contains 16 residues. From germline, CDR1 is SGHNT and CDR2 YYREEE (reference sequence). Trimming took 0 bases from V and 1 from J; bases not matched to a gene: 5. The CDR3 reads CASSLGQGAPNTEAFF. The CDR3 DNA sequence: TGTGCCAGCAGCTTGGGGCAGGGGGCCCCGAACACTGAAGCTTTCTTT.

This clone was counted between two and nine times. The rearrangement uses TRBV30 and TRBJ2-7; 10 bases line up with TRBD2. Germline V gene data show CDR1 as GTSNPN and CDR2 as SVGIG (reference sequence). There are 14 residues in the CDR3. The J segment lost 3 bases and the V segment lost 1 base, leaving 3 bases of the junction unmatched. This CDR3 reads CAWSELAGIYEQYF. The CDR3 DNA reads TGTGCCTGGAGTGAACTAGCGGGAATCTACGAGCAGTACTTC.

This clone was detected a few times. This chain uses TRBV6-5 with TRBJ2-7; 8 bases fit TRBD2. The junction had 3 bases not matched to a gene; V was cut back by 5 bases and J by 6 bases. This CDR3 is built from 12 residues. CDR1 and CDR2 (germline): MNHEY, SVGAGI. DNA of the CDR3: TGTGCCAGCAGTGGACTAGCCGGCGAGCAGTACTTC. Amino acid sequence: CASSGLAGEQYF.

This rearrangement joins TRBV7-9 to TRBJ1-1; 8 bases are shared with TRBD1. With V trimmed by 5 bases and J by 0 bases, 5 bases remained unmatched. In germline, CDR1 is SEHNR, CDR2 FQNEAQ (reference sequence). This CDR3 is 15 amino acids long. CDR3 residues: CASSRQGAMNTEAFF. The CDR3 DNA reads TGTGCCAGCAGCCGTCAGGGGGCCATGAACACTGAAGCTTTCTTT.

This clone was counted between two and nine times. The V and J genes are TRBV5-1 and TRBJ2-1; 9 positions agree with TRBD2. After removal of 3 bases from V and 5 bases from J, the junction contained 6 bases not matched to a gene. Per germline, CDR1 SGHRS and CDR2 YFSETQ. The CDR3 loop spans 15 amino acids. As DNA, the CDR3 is TGCGCCAGCAGCTATAAGCGGGGGGAGGACAATGAGCAGTTCTTC. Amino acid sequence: CASSYKRGEDNEQFF.

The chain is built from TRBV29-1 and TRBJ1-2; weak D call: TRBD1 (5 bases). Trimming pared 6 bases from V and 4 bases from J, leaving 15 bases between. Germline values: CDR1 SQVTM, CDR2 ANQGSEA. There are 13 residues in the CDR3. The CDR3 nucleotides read TGCAGCGTCAGCTCGGGGGAATCCTATGGCTACACCTTC. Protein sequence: CSVSSGESYGYTF.

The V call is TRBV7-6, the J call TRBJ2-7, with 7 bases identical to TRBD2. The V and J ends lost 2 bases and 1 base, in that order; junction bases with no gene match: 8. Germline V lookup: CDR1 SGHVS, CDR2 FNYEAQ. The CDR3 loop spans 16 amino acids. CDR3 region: CASSLRGAAGSYEQYF. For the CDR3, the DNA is TGTGCCAGCAGCTTACGTGGAGCAGCGGGGTCCTACGAGCAGTACTTC.

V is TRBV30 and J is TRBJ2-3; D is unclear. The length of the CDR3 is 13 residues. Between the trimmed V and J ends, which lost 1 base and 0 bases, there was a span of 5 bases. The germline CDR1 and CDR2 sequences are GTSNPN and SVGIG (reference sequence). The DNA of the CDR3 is TGTGCCTGGAGTGCTACTAGCACAGATACGCAGTATTTT. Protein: CAWSATSTDTQYF.

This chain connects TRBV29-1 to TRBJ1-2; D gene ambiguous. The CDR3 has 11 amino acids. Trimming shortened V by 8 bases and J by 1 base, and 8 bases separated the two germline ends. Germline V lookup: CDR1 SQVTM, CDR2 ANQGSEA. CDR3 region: CSLMSNYGYTF. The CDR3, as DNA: TGCAGCCTCATGAGTAACTATGGCTACACCTTC.

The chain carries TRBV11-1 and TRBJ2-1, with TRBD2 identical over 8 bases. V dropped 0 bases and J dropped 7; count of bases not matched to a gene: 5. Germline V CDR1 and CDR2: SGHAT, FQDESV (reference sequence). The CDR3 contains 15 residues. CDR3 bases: TGTGCCAGCAGCTTAGCGCAAGGACTAGCAAATGAGCAGTTCTTC. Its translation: CASSLAQGLANEQFF. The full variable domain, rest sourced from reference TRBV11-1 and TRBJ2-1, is EAEVAQSPRYKITEKSQAVAFWCDPISGHATLYWYRQILGQGPELLVQFQDESVVDDSQLPKDRFSAERLKGVDSTLKIQPAELGDSAMYLCASSLAQGLANEQFFGPGTRLTVL.

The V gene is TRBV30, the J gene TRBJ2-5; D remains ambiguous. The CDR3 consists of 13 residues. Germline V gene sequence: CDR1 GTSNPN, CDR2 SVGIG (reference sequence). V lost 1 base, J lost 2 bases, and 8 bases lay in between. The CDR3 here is CAWSDGGQETQYF. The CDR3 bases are TGTGCCTGGAGTGATGGCGGACAAGAGACCCAGTACTTC.

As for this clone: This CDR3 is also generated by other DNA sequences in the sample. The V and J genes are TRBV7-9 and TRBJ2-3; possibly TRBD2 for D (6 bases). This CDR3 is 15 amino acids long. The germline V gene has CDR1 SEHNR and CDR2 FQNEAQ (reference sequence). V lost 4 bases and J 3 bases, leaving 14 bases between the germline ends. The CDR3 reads CASSSLAGSTDTQYF. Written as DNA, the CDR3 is TGTGCCAGCAGCTCCCTCGCGGGGTCGACAGATACGCAGTATTTT.

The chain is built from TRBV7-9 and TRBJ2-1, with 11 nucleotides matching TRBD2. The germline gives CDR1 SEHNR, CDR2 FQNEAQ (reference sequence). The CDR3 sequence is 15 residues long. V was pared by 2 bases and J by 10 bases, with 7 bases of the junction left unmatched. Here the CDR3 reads CASSLLAGGFREQFF. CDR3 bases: TGTGCCAGCAGCTTACTAGCGGGAGGTTTCAGGGAGCAGTTCTTC.

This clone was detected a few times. The CDR3 loop reads CASSAALNQPQHF. CDR3 in DNA: TGTGCCAGCTCAGCGGCCCTCAATCAGCCCCAGCATTTT. This rearrangement joins TRBV18 to TRBJ1-5; D is ambiguous. This CDR3 has 13 amino acids. Trimming removed 5 bases at V and 3 bases at J, with 8 bases between. Germline CDR1 is KGHSH and CDR2 is LQKENI.

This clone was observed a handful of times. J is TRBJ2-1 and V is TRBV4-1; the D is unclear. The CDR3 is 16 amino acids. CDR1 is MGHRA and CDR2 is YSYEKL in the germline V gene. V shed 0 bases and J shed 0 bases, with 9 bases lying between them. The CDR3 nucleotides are TGCGCCAGCAGCCAAGACAGCGTAAGCTCCTACAATGAGCAGTTCTTC. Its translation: CASSQDSVSSYNEQFF.

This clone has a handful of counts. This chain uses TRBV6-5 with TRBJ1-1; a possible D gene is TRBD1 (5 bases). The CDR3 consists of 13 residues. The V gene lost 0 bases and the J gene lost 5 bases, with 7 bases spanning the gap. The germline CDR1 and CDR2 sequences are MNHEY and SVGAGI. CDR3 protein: CASSYSRGTEAFF. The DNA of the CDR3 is TGTGCCAGCAGTTACTCGCGGGGGACTGAAGCTTTCTTT.

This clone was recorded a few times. The CDR3 DNA sequence: TGTGCCAGCAGTCCCTCCTCCGGGACAGTTTTAGTTAGGTTCTTC. Translation gives CASSPSSGTVLVRFF. The V and J genes are TRBV6-5 and TRBJ2-1, with 7 positions matching TRBD1. V trimming: 5 bases; J trimming: 15 bases; junction bases outside the gene matches: 19. This CDR3 region has 15 residues. CDR1 is MNHEY, CDR2 SVGAGI, per germline.

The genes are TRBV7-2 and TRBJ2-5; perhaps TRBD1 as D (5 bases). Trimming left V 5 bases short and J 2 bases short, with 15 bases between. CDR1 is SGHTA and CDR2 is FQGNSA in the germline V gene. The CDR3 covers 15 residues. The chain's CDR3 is CASSKMMTVQETQYF. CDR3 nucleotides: TGTGCCAGCAGCAAGATGATGACAGTTCAAGAGACCCAGTACTTC.

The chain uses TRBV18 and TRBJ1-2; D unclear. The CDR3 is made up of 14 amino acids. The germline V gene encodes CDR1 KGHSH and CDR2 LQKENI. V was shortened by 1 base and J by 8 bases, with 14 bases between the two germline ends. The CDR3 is CASSPRRDVEGYTF. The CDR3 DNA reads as TGTGCCAGCTCACCACGGCGGGATGTGGAAGGCTACACCTTC.

DNA of the CDR3: TGTGCCAGCATGGGGGGGCCTGGGGCCAACGTCCTGACTTTC. Protein: CASMGGPGANVLTF. The chain carries TRBV28 and TRBJ2-6; possibly TRBD2 for D (7 bases). Germline loops: CDR1 MDHEN, CDR2 SYDVKM. Trimming took 7 bases from V and 2 from J, leaving 9 bases between them. The CDR3 spans 14 residues. Combining the CDR3 with reference TRBV28 and TRBJ2-6 gives the whole variable domain DVKVTQSSRYLVKRTGEKVFLECVQDMDHENMFWYRQDPGLGLRLIYFSYDVKMKEKGDIPEGYSVSREKKERFSLILESASTNQTSMYLCASMGGPGANVLTFGAGSRLTVL.

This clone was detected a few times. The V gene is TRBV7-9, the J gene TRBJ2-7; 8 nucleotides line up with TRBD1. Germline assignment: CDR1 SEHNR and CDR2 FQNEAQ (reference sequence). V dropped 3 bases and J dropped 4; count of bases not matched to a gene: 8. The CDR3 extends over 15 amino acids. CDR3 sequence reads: CASSFSQGALYEQYF. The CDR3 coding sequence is TGTGCCAGCAGCTTCAGCCAGGGGGCACTTTACGAGCAGTACTTC.

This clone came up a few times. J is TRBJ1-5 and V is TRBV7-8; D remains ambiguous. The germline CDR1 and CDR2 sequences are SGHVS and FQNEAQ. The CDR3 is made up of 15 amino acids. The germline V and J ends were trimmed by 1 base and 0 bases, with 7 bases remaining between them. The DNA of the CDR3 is TGTGCCAGCAGCTTAGGGCGGGCTAGCAATCAGCCCCAGCATTTT. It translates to CASSLGRASNQPQHF.

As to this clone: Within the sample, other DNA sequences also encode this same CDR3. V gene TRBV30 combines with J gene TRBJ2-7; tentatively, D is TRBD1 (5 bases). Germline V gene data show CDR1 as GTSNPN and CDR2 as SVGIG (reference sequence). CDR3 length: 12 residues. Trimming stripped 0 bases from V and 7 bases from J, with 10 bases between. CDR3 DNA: TGTGCCTGGAGTGTATTAAGGGGTGAGCAGTACTTC. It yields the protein CAWSVLRGEQYF.

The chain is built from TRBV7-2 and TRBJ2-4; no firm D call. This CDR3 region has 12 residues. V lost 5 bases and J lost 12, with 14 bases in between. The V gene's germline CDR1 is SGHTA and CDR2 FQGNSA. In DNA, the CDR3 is TGTGCCAGCAGCGGTATAGTAGTCCCTCAGTACTTC. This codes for CASSGIVVPQYF.

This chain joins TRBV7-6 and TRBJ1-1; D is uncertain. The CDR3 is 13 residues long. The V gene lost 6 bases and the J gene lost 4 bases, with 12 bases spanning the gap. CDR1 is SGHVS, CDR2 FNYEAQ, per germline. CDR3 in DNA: TGTGCCAGCAGACTTACGTCGGGCACTGAAGCTTTCTTT. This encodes CASRLTSGTEAFF. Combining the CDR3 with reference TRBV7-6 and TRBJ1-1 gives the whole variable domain GAGVSQSPRYKVTKRGQDVALRCDPISGHVSLYWYRQALGQGPEFLTYFNYEAQQDKSGLPNDRFSAERPEGSISTLTIQRTEQRDSAMYRCASRLTSGTEAFFGQGTRLTVV.

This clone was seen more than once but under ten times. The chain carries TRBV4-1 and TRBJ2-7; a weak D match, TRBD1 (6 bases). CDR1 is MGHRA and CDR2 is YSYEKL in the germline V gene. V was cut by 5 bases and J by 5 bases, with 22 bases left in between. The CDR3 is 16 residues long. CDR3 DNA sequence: TGCGCCAGCAGCTTCTTAGGTGGGAGAAACAGGGACGAGCAGTACTTC. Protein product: CASSFLGGRNRDEQYF.

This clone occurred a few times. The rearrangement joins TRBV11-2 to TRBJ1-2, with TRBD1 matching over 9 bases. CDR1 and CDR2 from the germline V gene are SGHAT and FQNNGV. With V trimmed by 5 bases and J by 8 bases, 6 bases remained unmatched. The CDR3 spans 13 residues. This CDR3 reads CASSNGTGLGYTF. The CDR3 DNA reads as TGTGCCAGCAGCAATGGGACAGGGCTCGGCTACACCTTC.

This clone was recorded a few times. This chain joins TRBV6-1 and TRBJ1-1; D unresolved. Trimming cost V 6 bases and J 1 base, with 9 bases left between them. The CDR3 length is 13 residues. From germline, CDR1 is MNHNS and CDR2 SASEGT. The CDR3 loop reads CASRRHWNTEAFF. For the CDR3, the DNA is TGTGCCAGCAGGAGACACTGGAACACTGAAGCTTTCTTT.